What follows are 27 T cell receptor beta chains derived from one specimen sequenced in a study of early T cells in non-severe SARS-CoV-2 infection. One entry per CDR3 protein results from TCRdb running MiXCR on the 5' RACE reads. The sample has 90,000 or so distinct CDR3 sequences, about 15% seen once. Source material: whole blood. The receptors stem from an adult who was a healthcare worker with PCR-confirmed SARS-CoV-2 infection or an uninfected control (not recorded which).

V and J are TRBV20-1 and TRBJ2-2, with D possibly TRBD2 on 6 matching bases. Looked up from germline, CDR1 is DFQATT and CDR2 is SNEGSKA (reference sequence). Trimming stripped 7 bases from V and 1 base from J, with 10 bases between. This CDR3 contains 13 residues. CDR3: CSGVRENTGELFF. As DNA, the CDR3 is TGCAGTGGAGTGCGGGAGAACACCGGGGAGCTGTTTTTT.

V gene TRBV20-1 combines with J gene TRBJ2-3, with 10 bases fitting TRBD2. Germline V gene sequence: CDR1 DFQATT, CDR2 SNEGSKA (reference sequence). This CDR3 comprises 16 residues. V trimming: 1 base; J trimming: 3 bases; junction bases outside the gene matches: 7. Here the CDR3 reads CSARVRTSGATDTQYF. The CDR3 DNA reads TGCAGTGCTAGAGTCCGGACTAGCGGAGCTACAGATACGCAGTATTTT.

The CDR3 loop reads CASSLGPTAGEQFF. CDR3 sequence (DNA): TGTGCCAGCAGCTTGGGCCCTACCGCCGGTGAGCAGTTCTTC. J is TRBJ2-1 and V is TRBV5-5, with D uncertain. Germline assignment: CDR1 SGHKS and CDR2 YYEKEE (reference sequence). Between the trimmed V and J ends, which lost 0 bases and 9 bases, there was a span of 13 bases. The CDR3 consists of 14 residues. Based on the CDR3 plus reference TRBV5-5 and TRBJ2-1, the full variable domain is DAGVTQSPTHLIKTRGQQVTLRCSPISGHKSVSWYQQVLGQGPQFIFQYYEKEERGRGNFPDRFSARQFPNYSSELNVNALLLGDSALYLCASSLGPTAGEQFFGPGTRLTVL.

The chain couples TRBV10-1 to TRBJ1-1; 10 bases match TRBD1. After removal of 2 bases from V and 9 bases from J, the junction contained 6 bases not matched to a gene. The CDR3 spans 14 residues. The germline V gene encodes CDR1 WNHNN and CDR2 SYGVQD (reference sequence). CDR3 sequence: CASSENRGQGKAFF. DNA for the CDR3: TGCGCCAGCAGTGAGAATCGGGGACAGGGGAAAGCTTTCTTT.

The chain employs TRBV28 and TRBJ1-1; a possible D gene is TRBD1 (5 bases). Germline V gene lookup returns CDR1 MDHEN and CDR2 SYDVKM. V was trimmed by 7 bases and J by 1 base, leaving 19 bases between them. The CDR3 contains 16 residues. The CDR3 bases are TGTGCCAGCACCCCCCTGGTCGGGGGATGGAACACTGAAGCTTTCTTT. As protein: CASTPLVGGWNTEAFF. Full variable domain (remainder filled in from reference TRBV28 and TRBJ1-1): DVKVTQSSRYLVKRTGEKVFLECVQDMDHENMFWYRQDPGLGLRLIYFSYDVKMKEKGDIPEGYSVSREKKERFSLILESASTNQTSMYLCASTPLVGGWNTEAFFGQGTRLTVV.

The CDR3 region is CASRWRGELFF. The CDR3 DNA sequence: TGTGCCAGCAGATGGAGGGGGGAGCTGTTTTTT. The chain recombines TRBV6-6 with TRBJ2-2; D may be TRBD2 (5 bases). Trimming pared 6 bases from V and 8 bases from J, leaving 7 bases between. This CDR3 is built from 11 residues. Germline CDR1 and CDR2: MNHNY and SVGAGI (reference sequence).

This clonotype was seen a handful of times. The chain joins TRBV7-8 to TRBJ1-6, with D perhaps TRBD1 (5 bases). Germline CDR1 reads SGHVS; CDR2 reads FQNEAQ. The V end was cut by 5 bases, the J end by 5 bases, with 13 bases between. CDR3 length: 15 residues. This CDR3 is CASSEGDGNNSPLHF. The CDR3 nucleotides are TGTGCCAGCAGCGAAGGGGACGGCAATAATTCACCCCTCCACTTT.

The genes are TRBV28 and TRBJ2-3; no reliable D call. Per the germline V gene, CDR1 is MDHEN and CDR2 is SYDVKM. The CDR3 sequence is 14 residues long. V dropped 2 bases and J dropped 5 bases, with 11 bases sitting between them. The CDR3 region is CASSLGVAEDTQYF. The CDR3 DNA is TGTGCCAGCAGTTTAGGGGTTGCAGAAGATACGCAGTATTTT. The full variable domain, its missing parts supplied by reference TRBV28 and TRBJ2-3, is DVKVTQSSRYLVKRTGEKVFLECVQDMDHENMFWYRQDPGLGLRLIYFSYDVKMKEKGDIPEGYSVSREKKERFSLILESASTNQTSMYLCASSLGVAEDTQYFGPGTRLTVL.

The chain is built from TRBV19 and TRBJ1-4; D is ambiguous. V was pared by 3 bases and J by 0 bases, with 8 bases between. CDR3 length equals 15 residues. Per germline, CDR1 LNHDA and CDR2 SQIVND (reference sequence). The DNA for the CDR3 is TGTGCCAGTAGTATTGTTTGGGCAACTAATGAAAAACTGTTTTTT. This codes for CASSIVWATNEKLFF.

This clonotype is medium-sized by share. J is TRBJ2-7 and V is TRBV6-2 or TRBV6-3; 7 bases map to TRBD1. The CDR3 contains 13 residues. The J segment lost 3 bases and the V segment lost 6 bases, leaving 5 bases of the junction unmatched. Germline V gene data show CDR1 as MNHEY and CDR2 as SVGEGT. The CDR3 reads CASSRDSLYEQYF. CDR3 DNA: TGTGCCAGCAGCCGGGACAGCCTCTACGAGCAGTACTTC.

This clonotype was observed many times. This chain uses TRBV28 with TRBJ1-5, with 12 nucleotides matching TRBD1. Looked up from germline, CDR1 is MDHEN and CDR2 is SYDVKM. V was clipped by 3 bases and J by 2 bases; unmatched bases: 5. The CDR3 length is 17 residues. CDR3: CASSFGTGGLGNQPQHF. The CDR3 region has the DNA TGTGCCAGCAGTTTCGGGACAGGGGGCCTAGGCAATCAGCCCCAGCATTTT.

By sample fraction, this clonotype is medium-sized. DNA for the CDR3: TGTGCCAGTACTGGGGCGGGAGAGGTAAATGAGCAGTTCTTC. The encoded protein is CASTGAGEVNEQFF. The chain links TRBV19 to TRBJ2-1, with 7 bases matching TRBD2. Germline loops: CDR1 LNHDA, CDR2 SQIVND (reference sequence). The CDR3 consists of 14 residues. J was trimmed by 7 bases and V by 7 bases; bases with no gene match: 10. The whole variable domain, filled in from reference TRBV19 and TRBJ2-1, reads DGGITQSPKYLFRKEGQNVTLSCEQNLNHDAMYWYRQDPGQGLRLIYYSQIVNDFQKGDIAEGYSVSREKKESFPLTVTSAQKNPTAFYLCASTGAGEVNEQFFGPGTRLTVL.

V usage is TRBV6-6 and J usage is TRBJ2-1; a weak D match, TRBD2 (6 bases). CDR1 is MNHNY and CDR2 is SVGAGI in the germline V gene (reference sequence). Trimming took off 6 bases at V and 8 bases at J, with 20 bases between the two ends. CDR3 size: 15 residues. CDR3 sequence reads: CASRERDLARDEQFF. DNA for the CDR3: TGTGCCAGCAGAGAAAGGGATCTAGCGCGCGATGAGCAGTTCTTC.

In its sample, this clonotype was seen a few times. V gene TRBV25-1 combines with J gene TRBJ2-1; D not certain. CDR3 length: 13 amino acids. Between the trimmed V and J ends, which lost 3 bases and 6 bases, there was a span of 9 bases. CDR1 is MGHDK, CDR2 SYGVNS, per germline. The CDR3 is CASSELEPNEQFF. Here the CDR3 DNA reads TGTGCCAGCAGTGAGCTAGAACCCAATGAGCAGTTCTTC.

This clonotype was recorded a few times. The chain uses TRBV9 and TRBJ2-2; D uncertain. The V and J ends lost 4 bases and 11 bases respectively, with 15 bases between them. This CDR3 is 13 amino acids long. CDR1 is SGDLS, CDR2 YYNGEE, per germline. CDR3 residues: CASSFSDGRELFF. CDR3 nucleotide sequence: TGTGCCAGCAGCTTCTCGGACGGTCGCGAGCTGTTTTTT. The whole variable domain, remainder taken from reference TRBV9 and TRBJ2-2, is DSGVTQTPKHLITATGQRVTLRCSPRSGDLSVYWYQQSLDQGLQFLIQYYNGEERAKGNILERFSAQQFPDLHSELNLSSLELGDSALYFCASSFSDGRELFFGEGSRLTVL.

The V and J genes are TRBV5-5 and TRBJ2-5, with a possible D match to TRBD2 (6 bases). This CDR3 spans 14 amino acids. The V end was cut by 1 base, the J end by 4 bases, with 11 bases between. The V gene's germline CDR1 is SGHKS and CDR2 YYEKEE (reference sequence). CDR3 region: CASSLPGVAETQYF. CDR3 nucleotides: TGTGCCAGCAGCTTGCCGGGAGTGGCAGAGACCCAGTACTTC.

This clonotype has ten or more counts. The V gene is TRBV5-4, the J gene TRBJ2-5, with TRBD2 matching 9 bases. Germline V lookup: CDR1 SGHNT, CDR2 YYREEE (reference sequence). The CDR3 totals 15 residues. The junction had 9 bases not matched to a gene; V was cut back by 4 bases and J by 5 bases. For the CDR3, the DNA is TGTGCCAGCAGCCTCGGGACTAGCAATTCGGAGACCCAGTACTTC. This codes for CASSLGTSNSETQYF.

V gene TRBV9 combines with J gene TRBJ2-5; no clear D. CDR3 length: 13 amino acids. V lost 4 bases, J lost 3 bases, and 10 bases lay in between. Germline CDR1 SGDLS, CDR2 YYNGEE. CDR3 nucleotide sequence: TGTGCCAGCAGCCCCGACTGGAAAGAGACCCAGTACTTC. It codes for CASSPDWKETQYF.

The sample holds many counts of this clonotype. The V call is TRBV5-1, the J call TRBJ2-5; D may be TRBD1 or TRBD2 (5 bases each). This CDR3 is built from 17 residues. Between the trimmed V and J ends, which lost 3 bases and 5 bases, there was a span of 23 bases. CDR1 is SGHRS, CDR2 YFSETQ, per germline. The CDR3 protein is CASSSAPLRGARETQYF. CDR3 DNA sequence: TGCGCCAGCAGCTCAGCTCCCCTCCGAGGGGCTCGGGAGACCCAGTACTTC.

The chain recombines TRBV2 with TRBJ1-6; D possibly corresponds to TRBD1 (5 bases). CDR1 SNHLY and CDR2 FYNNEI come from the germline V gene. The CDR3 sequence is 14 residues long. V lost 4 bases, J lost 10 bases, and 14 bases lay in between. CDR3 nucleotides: TGTGCCAGCAGTGCTGAGGGGAGAAGCTCACCCCTCCACTTT. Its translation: CASSAEGRSSPLHF. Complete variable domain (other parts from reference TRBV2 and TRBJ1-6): EPEVTQTPSHQVTQMGQEVILRCVPISNHLYFYWYRQILGQKVEFLVSFYNNEISEKSEIFDDQFSVERPDGSNFTLKIRSTKLEDSAMYFCASSAEGRSSPLHFGNGTRLTVT.

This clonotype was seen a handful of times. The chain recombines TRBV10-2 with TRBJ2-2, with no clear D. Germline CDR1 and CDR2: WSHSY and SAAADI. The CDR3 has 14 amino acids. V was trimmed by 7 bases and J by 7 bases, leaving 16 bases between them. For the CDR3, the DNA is TGCGCCAGCAATCCAGGCATAATGAACGGGGAGCTGTTTTTT. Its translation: CASNPGIMNGELFF.

CDR3 in amino acids: CASSLESFSPLHF. CDR3 in DNA: TGTGCCAGCAGCTTGGAGAGTTTTTCACCCCTCCACTTT. The rearrangement uses TRBV7-8 and TRBJ1-6; no reliable D call. Germline V gene sequence: CDR1 SGHVS, CDR2 FQNEAQ. V was clipped by 3 bases and J by 9 bases, with 9 bases between them. The CDR3 totals 13 residues.

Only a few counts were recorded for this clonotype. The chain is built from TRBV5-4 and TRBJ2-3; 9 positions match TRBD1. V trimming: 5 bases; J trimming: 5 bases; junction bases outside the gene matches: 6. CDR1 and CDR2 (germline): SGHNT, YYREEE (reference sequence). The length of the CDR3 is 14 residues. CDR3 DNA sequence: TGTGCCAGCAGGCGGACAGGGGATAAAGATACGCAGTATTTT. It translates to CASRRTGDKDTQYF.

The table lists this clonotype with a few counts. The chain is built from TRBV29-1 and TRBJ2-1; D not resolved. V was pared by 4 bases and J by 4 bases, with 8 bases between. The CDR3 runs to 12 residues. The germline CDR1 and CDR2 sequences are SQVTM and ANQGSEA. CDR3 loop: CSVAPEYNEQFF. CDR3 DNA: TGCAGCGTTGCCCCCGAATACAATGAGCAGTTCTTC.

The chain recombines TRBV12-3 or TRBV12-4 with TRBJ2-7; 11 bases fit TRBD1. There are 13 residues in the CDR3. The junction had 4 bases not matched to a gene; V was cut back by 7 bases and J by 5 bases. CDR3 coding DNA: TGTGCCAGCACTCCGGGACAGGGGGACGAGCAGTACTTC. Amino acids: CASTPGQGDEQYF.

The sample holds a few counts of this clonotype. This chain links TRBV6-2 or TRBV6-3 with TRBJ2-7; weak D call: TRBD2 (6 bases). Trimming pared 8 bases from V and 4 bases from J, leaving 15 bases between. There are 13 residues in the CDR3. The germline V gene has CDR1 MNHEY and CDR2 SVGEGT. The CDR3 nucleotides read TGTGCCAGCCGAGGGACTCCCTTTTACGAGCAGTACTTC. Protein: CASRGTPFYEQYF.

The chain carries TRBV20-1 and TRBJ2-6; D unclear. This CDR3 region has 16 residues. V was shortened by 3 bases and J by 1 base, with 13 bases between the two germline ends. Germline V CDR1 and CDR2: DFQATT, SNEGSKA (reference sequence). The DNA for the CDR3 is TGCAGTGCTAGCCCACTCGCTGGGTCTGGGGCCAACGTCCTGACTTTC. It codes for CSASPLAGSGANVLTF.